The entry below gives a single T cell receptor (beta chain) sequence along with its context. The antigen is not known. The PCR employed 60 Vbeta primers together with 13 Jbeta primers. Original processing notes: Counted up in a later analysis, unique TCR beta chains came to about 80 million, with around 12 million shared. Method: immunoSEQ multiplex PCR; TCRdb's copy keeps in-frame clones and lacks some. V and J calls and clone size are those listed in that table; D and trimming were worked out from the DNA. The sample carries roughly 260,000 clones, roughly 86% recorded once. This CDR3 comprises 13 residues. V lost 3 bases and J lost 2, with 8 bases in between. Looked up from germline, CDR1 is MNHEY and CDR2 is SMNVEV (reference sequence). The sample belongs to a study of cytomegalovirus exposure and HLA in healthy donors. Points from the study as a whole: The classifier was said to identify cytomegalovirus status with high specificity and sensitivity. Fewer N-insertions than the 666-donor mean were reportedly shown by an Asian-associated ancestry cluster in a later analysis. Among the CMV-associated chains, a few were confirmed in vitro as specific for CMV antigens.

The gene calls are TRBV27 and TRBJ2-7; the D is unclear. The TCR sequence derives from a woman between 35 and 50 years old in good health and CMV-seropositive. The source material was PBMCs. The CDR3: CASSFGRTYEQYF. As DNA, the CDR3 is TGTGCCAGCAGTTTTGGGCGCACCTACGAGCAGTACTTC.